This T cell receptor (beta chain) originates from a study of T-cell memory formation after mild COVID-19. The overall study: Each donor largely had its own TCR clusters.

General study results and limits: Clones contracting across day 15 to 85 had a balanced CD4/CD8 profile; later expanding clones leaned CD4+.

TCRdb redid the calling of the 5' RACE reads with MiXCR, one entry per CDR3 protein. The data hold some 82,000 distinct CDR3 sequences, with more than 10% observed a single time. Germline lookup yields CDR1 SGHTA and CDR2 FQGNSA. Trimming at V came to 0 bases and at J to 0 bases, leaving 17 bases not matched to a gene. The CDR3 length is 22 residues. As for this clonotype: Its antigen remains unknown.

The material sequenced was PBMCs or a T cell subset sorted from them (not recorded which). The chain uses TRBV7-2 and TRBJ2-4, with 10 nucleotides matching TRBD2. This clonotype was sampled from a man aged 18-30 years who had mild COVID-19 (a few samples of this study predate the infection). Cell type and time point are not known. CDR3 protein: CASSLAFSGLAGELIAKNIQYF. The CDR3 DNA follows: TGTGCCAGCAGCTTAGCCTTCTCCGGGCTAGCGGGGGAATTGATAGCCAAAAACATTCAGTACTTC.